Listed below are T cell receptor beta chains from one sample, sequenced in a study of blood T cell repertoires in COVID-19. The assay was immunoSEQ multiplex PCR, and TCRdb's table has in-frame clones only and misses some. The sample contains about 210,000 clones, 92% of which appear only once. Sequenced: peripheral blood. The receptor source for this set is a man aged 30-40 years with acute or convalescent COVID-19. Both conserved end residues are part of each CDR3. A D gene is named only where the DNA matches it firmly. Expanded clones are given a class, and other clones once, few, many or no size at all.

D	J	length	V	size	DNA	CDR3
NA	TRBJ1-6	12	TRBV20-1	NA	TGCAGTGCTAGTTCGGGGAATTCACCCCTCCACTTT	CSASSGNSPLHF
NA	TRBJ2-3	13	TRBV15	NA	TGTGCCTCCTCTCCCGGGAGCACAGATACGCAGTATTTT	CASSPGSTDTQYF
TRBD1	TRBJ1-1	12	TRBV9	NA	TGTGCCAGCAGCGTCCCAGGGGGAGAAGCTTTCTTT	CASSVPGGEAFF
NA	TRBJ1-1	13	TRBV6-5	once	TGTGCCAGCAGAGAGTTGCTGAACACTGAAGCTTTCTTT	CASRELLNTEAFF
NA	TRBJ1-5	15	TRBV28	once	TGTGCCAGCAGTAACTCGGGGGTTTCAGGGCAGCCCCAGCATTTT	CASSNSGVSGQPQHF
NA	TRBJ2-3	14	TRBV6-5	NA	TGTGCCAGCAGTTTCCGGCCAGGGGCAGATACGCAGTATTTT	CASSFRPGADTQYF
NA	TRBJ2-5	15	TRBV18	NA	TGTGCCAGCTCACCAATGTTGGGGGCGGAAGAGACCCAGTACTTC	CASSPMLGAEETQYF
NA	TRBJ1-1	15	TRBV6-6	NA	TGTGCCAGCAGTTACGGGCAGGCGATGAACACTGAAGCTTTCTTT	CASSYGQAMNTEAFF
NA	TRBJ2-1	14	TRBV29-1	NA	TGCAGCGTTGACAGGGTAGGGGTCTACAATGAGCAGTTCTTC	CSVDRVGVYNEQFF
NA	TRBJ1-1	16	TRBV6-1	NA	TGTGCCAGCAGTGAAGCGGCGGGGTCGGCGATTGGTGAAGCTTTCTTT	CASSEAAGSAIGEAFF
NA	TRBJ2-1	15	TRBV6-5	NA	TGTGCCAGCAGTTACGATACAGGGTCGGGTAATGAGCAGTTCTTC	CASSYDTGSGNEQFF
TRBD1	TRBJ1-2	15	TRBV19	NA	TGTGCCAGTACCCGAAACGGACAGGGCTTAGGTGGCTACACCTTC	CASTRNGQGLGGYTF
NA	TRBJ2-5	11	TRBV5-1	once	TGCGCCAGCAGCCACGGTGAGACCCAGTACTTC	CASSHGETQYF
NA	TRBJ2-1	13	TRBV19	NA	TGTGCCAGCGGGACAACCCACTACAATGAGCAGTTCTTC	CASGTTHYNEQFF
TRBD2	TRBJ2-5	16	TRBV18	NA	TGTGCCAGCTCACCAGGAAGCGGGATCTCAGGGGAGACCCAGTACTTC	CASSPGSGISGETQYF
NA	TRBJ2-5	14	TRBV3-1/TRBV3-2	NA	TGTGCCAGCAGCCAAGATAGGCTAGCGTGGGCCCAGTACTTC	CASSQDRLAWAQYF
NA	TRBJ2-7	11	TRBV19	NA	TGTGCCAGTACCCCCTCGGGTGAGCAGTACTTC	CASTPSGEQYF
NA	TRBJ1-6	14	TRBV3-1/TRBV3-2	NA	TGTGCCAGCATCCGGGCAGGGTCTAATTCACCCCTCCACTTT	CASIRAGSNSPLHF
TRBD1	TRBJ2-5	16	TRBV2	once	TGTGCCAGCAGTACCGGGACAGGGGTGAGGGTAGAGACCCAGTACTTC	CASSTGTGVRVETQYF
TRBD1	TRBJ1-1	15	TRBV7-2	NA	TGTGCCAGCAGCCCTCTGCCGGGACAGGTAGAGGAAGCTTTCTTT	CASSPLPGQVEEAFF
NA	TRBJ2-2	14	TRBV28	NA	TGTGCCAGCAGTTCACCCGGGGGTACCGGGGAGCTGTTTTTT	CASSSPGGTGELFF
TRBD1	TRBJ2-1	15	TRBV27	NA	TGTGCCAGCAGACCGGGACAGGGGTTATACAATGAGCAGTTCTTC	CASRPGQGLYNEQFF
TRBD1	TRBJ2-3	17	TRBV5-1	NA	TGCGCCAGCAGCTTAACTCTTGGGACAGGGGGAACAGATACGCAGTATTTT	CASSLTLGTGGTDTQYF
NA	TRBJ1-1	14	TRBV9	few	TGTGCCAGCAGCGTAGTAGTATCGAACACTGAAGCTTTCTTT	CASSVVVSNTEAFF
NA	TRBJ1-1	13	TRBV7-7	NA	TGTGCTAGCAGCCTCGACGGAGGGACTGAAGCTTTCTTT	CASSLDGGTEAFF
TRBD1	TRBJ2-2	15	TRBV4-2	NA	TGTGCCAGCAGAGGGGACAGGGAAGGGACCGGGGAGCTGTTTTTT	CASRGDREGTGELFF
TRBD1	TRBJ1-3	12	TRBV29-1	NA	TGCAGCGTTGGAGGGGGCAGAAACACCATATATTTT	CSVGGGRNTIYF
NA	TRBJ1-1	13	TRBV13	NA	TGTGCCAGCAGCTATACACGGAACACTGAAGCTTTCTTT	CASSYTRNTEAFF
NA	TRBJ1-2	13	TRBV6-5	NA	TGTGCCAGCAGACTCCGGGAGAACTATGGCTACACCTTC	CASRLRENYGYTF
TRBD1	TRBJ1-1	14	TRBV18	NA	TGTGCCAGCTCACCTGGACAGGTGAACACTGAAGCTTTCTTT	CASSPGQVNTEAFF
TRBD1	TRBJ1-2	14	TRBV29-1	NA	TGCAGCGTTGAAGATCAGGGGGCAATTCGTGGCTACACCTTC	CSVEDQGAIRGYTF
TRBD2	TRBJ2-1	12	TRBV12-3/TRBV12-4	once	TGTGCCAGCCGGGAGGTGATCAATGAGCAGTTCTTC	CASREVINEQFF
NA	TRBJ2-1	14	TRBV12-5	NA	TGTGCTAGTGGTTTGGTTGCGCTGAACAGAGAGCAGTTCTTC	CASGLVALNREQFF
NA	TRBJ2-7	12	TRBV20-1	NA	TGCAGTGCTAGTACAGGGTCGAACGAGCAGTACTTC	CSASTGSNEQYF
NA	TRBJ2-2	14	TRBV6-1	NA	TGTGCCAGCAGTGAAATGACAGAACCCGGGGAGCTGTTTTTT	CASSEMTEPGELFF
NA	TRBJ1-6	15	TRBV3-1/TRBV3-2	NA	TGTGCCAGCAGCCTACAGGGACCGCTAAATTCACCCCTCCACTTT	CASSLQGPLNSPLHF
NA	TRBJ2-1	15	TRBV5-1	NA	TGCGCCAGCAGCCGAAGCGCCGACTCCTACAATGAGCAGTTCTTC	CASSRSADSYNEQFF
TRBD1	TRBJ2-7	14	TRBV5-1	NA	TGCGCCAGCCAACCCGGGACAGGGGGCCACGAGCAGTACTTC	CASQPGTGGHEQYF
TRBD1	TRBJ1-5	14	TRBV7-2	NA	TGTGCCAGCAGACCCGGGACAGGGAATCAGCCCCAGCATTTT	CASRPGTGNQPQHF
NA	TRBJ2-1	18	TRBV9	NA	TGTGCCAGCAGCGTAGCCCTGAGTTGGGCTCCGGAGGGCCATGAGCAGTTCTTC	CASSVALSWAPEGHEQFF
NA	TRBJ1-2	13	TRBV7-2	NA	TGTGCCAGCAGCCAGCAGGCGAACTATGGCTACACCTTC	CASSQQANYGYTF
TRBD1	TRBJ2-5	16	TRBV12-5	NA	TGTGCTAGTGGTTTGGCGCCGGGACAGGTGGGAAAGACCCAGTACTTC	CASGLAPGQVGKTQYF
NA	TRBJ2-5	15	TRBV7-5	NA	TGTGCCAGAAGCAAAAGCGGGGAAGTCCAGGAGACCCAGTACTTC	CARSKSGEVQETQYF
NA	TRBJ1-1	14	TRBV5-1	NA	TGCGCCAGCAGCCAGGGCGCCGGTGGCACTGAAGCTTTCTTT	CASSQGAGGTEAFF
TRBD1	TRBJ2-7	15	TRBV7-8	NA	TGTGCCAGCAGCTTTTTTGGGACAGGGGACAACGAGCAGTACTTC	CASSFFGTGDNEQYF
TRBD2	TRBJ2-3	17	TRBV14	NA	TGTGCCAGCAGCCAAGAACTCCCCGGGACGGGAGGAGATACGCAGTATTTT	CASSQELPGTGGDTQYF
TRBD1	TRBJ1-6	13	TRBV7-9	NA	TGTGCCAGCGAGGGGGCCGTCGGTTCACCCCTCCACTTT	CASEGAVGSPLHF
NA	TRBJ1-4	18	TRBV30	NA	TGTGCCTGGAGTGCCGGCCTCGGGGGACGGAACCTCAATGAAAAACTGTTTTTT	CAWSAGLGGRNLNEKLFF
NA	TRBJ1-1	14	TRBV10-2	NA	TGCGCCAGCATACCTTCGCGGGGTCACACTGAAGCTTTCTTT	CASIPSRGHTEAFF
NA	TRBJ2-2	15	TRBV4-1	NA	TGCGCCAGCAGCCAAGGGGGACAGAACACCGGGGAGCTGTTTTTT	CASSQGGQNTGELFF
NA	TRBJ2-5	14	TRBV13	once	TGTGCCAGCAGCTTGCGGGGTATGAGGGAGACCCAGTACTTC	CASSLRGMRETQYF
NA	TRBJ2-7	14	TRBV30	NA	TGTGCCTGGGACGGTACCGAGAGCTCCTACGAGCAGTACTTC	CAWDGTESSYEQYF
NA	TRBJ2-1	11	TRBV20-1	NA	TGCTCAAGCGCGGGGCACCATGAGCAGTTCTTC	CSSAGHHEQFF
NA	TRBJ2-3	14	TRBV5-1	once	TGCGCCAGCAGCTCGACTAGTACGATAAATACGCAGTATTTT	CASSSTSTINTQYF